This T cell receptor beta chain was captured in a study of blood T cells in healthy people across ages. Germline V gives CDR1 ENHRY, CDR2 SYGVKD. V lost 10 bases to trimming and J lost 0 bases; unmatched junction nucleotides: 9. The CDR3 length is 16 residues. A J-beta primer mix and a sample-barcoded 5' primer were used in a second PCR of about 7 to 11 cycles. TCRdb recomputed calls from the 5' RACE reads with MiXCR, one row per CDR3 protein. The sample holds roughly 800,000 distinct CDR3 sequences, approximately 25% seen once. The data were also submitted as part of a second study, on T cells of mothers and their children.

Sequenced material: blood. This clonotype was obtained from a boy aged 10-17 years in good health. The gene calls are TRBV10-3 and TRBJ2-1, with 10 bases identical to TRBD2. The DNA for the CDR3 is TGTGCCAGAAGATATAGCGGGAGGCCCTCCTACAATGAGCAGTTCTTC. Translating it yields CARRYSGRPSYNEQFF.